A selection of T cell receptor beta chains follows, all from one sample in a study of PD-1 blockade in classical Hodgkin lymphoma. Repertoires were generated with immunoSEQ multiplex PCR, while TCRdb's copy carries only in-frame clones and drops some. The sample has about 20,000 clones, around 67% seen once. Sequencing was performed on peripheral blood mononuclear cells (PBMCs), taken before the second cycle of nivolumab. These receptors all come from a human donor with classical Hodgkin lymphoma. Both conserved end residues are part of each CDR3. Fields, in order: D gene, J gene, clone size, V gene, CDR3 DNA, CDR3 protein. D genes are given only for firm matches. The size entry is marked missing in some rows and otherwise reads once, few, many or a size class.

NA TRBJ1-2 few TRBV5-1 TGCGCCAGCAGCTTGGACACTCAGGGAGATGGCTACACCTTC CASSLDTQGDGYTF
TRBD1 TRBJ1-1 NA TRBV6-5 TGTGCCAGCAGCCACAGGGGGGACCTCGATGAAGCTTTCTTT CASSHRGDLDEAFF
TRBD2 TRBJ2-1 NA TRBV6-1 TGTGCCAGCAGTGAAGTGGGGACTAGCGGGAGTGGGCAGGATAGGCAGTTCTTC CASSEVGTSGSGQDRQFF
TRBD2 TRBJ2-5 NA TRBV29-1 TGCAGCGTTGAAAGGGAGGGAGAGACCCAGTACTTC CSVEREGETQYF
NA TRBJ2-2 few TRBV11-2 TGTGCCAGCTCACCCCCACTTTGGATCACCGGGGAGCTGTTTTTT CASSPPLWITGELFF
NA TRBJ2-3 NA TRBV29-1 TGCAGCGTTGAAGAAGAACTGCGCACAGATACGCAGTATTTT CSVEEELRTDTQYF
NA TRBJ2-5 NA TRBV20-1 TGCAGTGCCCCGACCGGGGAGACCCAGTACTTC CSAPTGETQYF
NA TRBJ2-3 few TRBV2 TGTGCCAGCAGTGCCAACTCGACTACCACAGATACGCAGTATTTT CASSANSTTTDTQYF
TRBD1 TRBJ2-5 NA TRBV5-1 TGCGCCAGCAGCTTAGACAGGGGGCAGGAGACCCAGTACTTC CASSLDRGQETQYF
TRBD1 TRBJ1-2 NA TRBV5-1 TGCGCCAGCAGTCAGGGGGAAGGCTACACCTTC CASSQGEGYTF
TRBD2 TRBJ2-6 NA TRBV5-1 TGCGCCAGCAGCTTGGTCTTCGATCCCCAAACGCGGGGGGCTGGGGCCAACGTCCTGACTTTC CASSLVFDPQTRGAGANVLTF
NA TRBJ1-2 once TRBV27 TGTGCCAGCATGTCCAGGAGATTAGAAGGCTACACCTTC CASMSRRLEGYTF
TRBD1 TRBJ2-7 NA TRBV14 TGTGCCAGCAGCCAATGGACAGGGCGCGTCTACGAGCAGTACTTC CASSQWTGRVYEQYF
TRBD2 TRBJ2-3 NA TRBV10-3 TGTGCCATCAGTGACTCATTTAGCCTACTAGCGGGAGAACCAGATACGCAGTATTTT CAISDSFSLLAGEPDTQYF
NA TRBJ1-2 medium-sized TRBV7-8 TGTGCCAGCAGCTCCTCCGGGACGGTCTATGGCTACACCTTC CASSSSGTVYGYTF
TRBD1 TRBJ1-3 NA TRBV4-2 TGTGCCAGCAGCCCGTTGGACAGGGGGCTTGGAAACACCATATATTTT CASSPLDRGLGNTIYF
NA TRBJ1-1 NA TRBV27 TGTGCCAGCAGTTTATTACAGCCGAACACTGAAGCTTTCTTT CASSLLQPNTEAFF
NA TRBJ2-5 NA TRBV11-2 TGTGCCAGCAGCTTAGACGGAGGTTACAAAGAGACCCAGTACTTC CASSLDGGYKETQYF
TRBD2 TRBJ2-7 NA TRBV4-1 TGCGCCAGCAGCCAACTAGCGGGAGGCCACGAGCAGTACTTC CASSQLAGGHEQYF
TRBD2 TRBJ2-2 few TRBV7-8 TGTGCCAGCAGCCGACTGCCTAGCGGGAGCGGGGTCACCGGGGAGCTGTTTTTT CASSRLPSGSGVTGELFF
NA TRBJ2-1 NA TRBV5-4 TGTGCCAGCAGCTTGGACGGGGGGACAACCTACAATGAGCAGTTCTTC CASSLDGGTTYNEQFF
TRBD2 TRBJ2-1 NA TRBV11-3 TGTGCCAGCGGACTAGCGGGAGGCAATGAGCAGTTCTTC CASGLAGGNEQFF
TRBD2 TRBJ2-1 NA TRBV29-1 TGCAGCACAGAACCTCGGGGGGGTGGCAATGAGCAGTTCTTC CSTEPRGGGNEQFF
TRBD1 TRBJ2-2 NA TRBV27 TGTGCCAGCAGTCCTCCAGGGGGAAAGGCCGGGGAGCTGTTTTTT CASSPPGGKAGELFF